Listed below are T cell receptor beta chains from one sample, sequenced in a study of early T cells in non-severe SARS-CoV-2 infection. TCRdb ran MiXCR on the 5' RACE reads and lists one entry per CDR3 protein. Counted here are 33,000 or so distinct CDR3 sequences, nearly 6% occurring once; the ten biggest clones make up 7% to 8.5%. The specimen was whole blood. Receptors were obtained from an adult who was a healthcare worker with PCR-confirmed SARS-CoV-2 infection or an uninfected control (not recorded which). CDR3s include the opening cysteine and the closing phenylalanine or tryptophan. Each record gives: D gene, V gene, J gene, clone size, CDR3 protein, CDR3 DNA. A D gene is named only where the DNA matches it firmly. Where a row states a size, it is once, few, many or the class of an expanded clone; other rows omit it.

-	TRBV12-3/TRBV12-4	TRBJ2-7	many	CASSRAGRGYEQYF	TGTGCCAGCAGCCGCGCAGGGAGAGGCTACGAGCAGTACTTC
TRBD1	TRBV29-1	TRBJ2-7	many	CSVDGGSPGQENEQYF	TGCAGCGTTGATGGGGGCTCACCGGGACAGGAAAACGAGCAGTACTTC
-	TRBV6-2/TRBV6-3	TRBJ1-1	many	CASKGTWDTEAFF	TGTGCCAGCAAGGGGACCTGGGACACTGAAGCTTTCTTT
-	TRBV10-2	TRBJ1-4	few	CASRERNPRGEKLFF	TGCGCCAGCAGGGAGCGTAACCCTAGGGGTGAAAAACTGTTTTTT
-	TRBV20-1	TRBJ2-1	many	CSAKMGPQRNEQFF	TGCAGTGCTAAGATGGGGCCTCAGCGAAATGAGCAGTTCTTC
-	TRBV7-2	TRBJ1-2	medium-sized	CASSLTVYGYTF	TGTGCCAGCAGCTTGACAGTCTATGGCTACACCTTC
-	TRBV5-8	TRBJ1-5	many	CASTPEYSNQPQHF	TGTGCCAGCACCCCGGAGTATAGCAATCAGCCCCAGCATTTT
-	TRBV20-1	TRBJ1-2	many	CSAGDVSNYGYTF	TGCAGTGCTGGGGACGTCTCTAACTATGGCTACACCTTC
-	TRBV20-1	TRBJ2-6	many	CSSRHLSGANVLTF	TGCAGCTCCCGACACCTCTCTGGGGCCAACGTCCTGACTTTC
-	TRBV3-1	TRBJ2-1	many	CASREGLTYNEQFF	TGTGCCAGCAGGGAGGGCTTAACCTACAATGAGCAGTTCTTC
TRBD2	TRBV5-1	TRBJ2-4	many	CASSLDGRSDRIAKNIQYF	TGCGCCAGCAGCTTAGACGGGAGGAGTGACCGGATAGCCAAAAACATTCAGTACTTC
-	TRBV6-5	TRBJ2-3	many	CASSSPFLGTDTQYF	TGTGCCAGCAGTTCGCCGTTCTTAGGCACAGATACGCAGTATTTT
TRBD1	TRBV7-3	TRBJ1-1	few	CASSSGGADTEAFF	TGTGCCAGCAGCTCAGGGGGCGCAGACACTGAAGCTTTCTTT
TRBD1	TRBV20-1	TRBJ1-4	-	CSARRGLNEKLFF	TGCAGTGCTAGGAGGGGGCTAAATGAAAAACTGTTTTTT
-	TRBV4-2	TRBJ1-6	-	CASSQESGGDSPLHF	TGTGCCAGCAGCCAAGAATCGGGGGGCGATTCACCCCTCCACTTT
-	TRBV7-9	TRBJ1-2	many	CASSRAGPDYGYTF	TGTGCCAGTTCCCGGGCGGGGCCCGACTATGGCTACACCTTC
TRBD1	TRBV29-1	TRBJ2-1	many	CSAMTGFSYNEQFF	TGCAGCGCTATGACAGGGTTCTCCTACAATGAGCAGTTCTTC
-	TRBV4-3	TRBJ1-4	many	CASSQDSGRGSKKLFF	TGCGCCAGCAGCCAAGATTCGGGCAGGGGAAGTAAAAAACTGTTTTTT
-	TRBV5-1	TRBJ2-2	many	CARKTNQTGELFF	TGCGCCAGAAAAACTAACCAAACCGGGGAGCTGTTTTTT
-	TRBV7-2	TRBJ1-6	many	CASGGKNVSPLHF	TGTGCCAGTGGCGGCAAAAACGTGTCACCCCTCCACTTT
TRBD1	TRBV5-6	TRBJ2-5	many	CASSSGTAQETQYF	TGTGCCAGCAGCTCCGGGACAGCTCAAGAGACCCAGTACTTC
-	TRBV6-6	TRBJ2-5	many	CASSYLPGLTETQYF	TGTGCCAGCAGTTACCTGCCTGGACTGACAGAGACCCAGTACTTC
TRBD1	TRBV2	TRBJ1-5	-	CASKQGGSQPQHF	TGTGCCAGCAAACAAGGGGGCAGTCAGCCCCAGCATTTT
-	TRBV6-1	TRBJ2-1	-	CASLERTFREGYNEQFF	TGTGCCAGCCTAGAAAGGACGTTTAGAGAGGGCTACAATGAGCAGTTCTTC
TRBD1	TRBV20-1	TRBJ2-7	few	CSARVLRQGVYEQYF	TGCAGTGCTAGAGTGTTGCGACAGGGGGTGTACGAGCAGTACTTC
TRBD2	TRBV3-1	TRBJ2-5	few	CASSPTSGNQETQYF	TGTGCCAGCAGCCCCACTAGCGGTAATCAAGAGACCCAGTACTTC
-	TRBV4-2	TRBJ1-1	many	CASSQDPRGNTEAFF	TGTGCCAGCAGCCAAGATCCCCGGGGAAACACTGAAGCTTTCTTT
-	TRBV14	TRBJ1-2	many	CASSLGEANYGYTF	TGTGCCAGCAGCCTTGGCGAAGCTAACTATGGCTACACCTTC
TRBD1	TRBV5-6	TRBJ2-7	many	CASSLSATGNYEQYF	TGTGCCAGCAGCTTAAGTGCGACAGGGAACTACGAGCAGTACTTC